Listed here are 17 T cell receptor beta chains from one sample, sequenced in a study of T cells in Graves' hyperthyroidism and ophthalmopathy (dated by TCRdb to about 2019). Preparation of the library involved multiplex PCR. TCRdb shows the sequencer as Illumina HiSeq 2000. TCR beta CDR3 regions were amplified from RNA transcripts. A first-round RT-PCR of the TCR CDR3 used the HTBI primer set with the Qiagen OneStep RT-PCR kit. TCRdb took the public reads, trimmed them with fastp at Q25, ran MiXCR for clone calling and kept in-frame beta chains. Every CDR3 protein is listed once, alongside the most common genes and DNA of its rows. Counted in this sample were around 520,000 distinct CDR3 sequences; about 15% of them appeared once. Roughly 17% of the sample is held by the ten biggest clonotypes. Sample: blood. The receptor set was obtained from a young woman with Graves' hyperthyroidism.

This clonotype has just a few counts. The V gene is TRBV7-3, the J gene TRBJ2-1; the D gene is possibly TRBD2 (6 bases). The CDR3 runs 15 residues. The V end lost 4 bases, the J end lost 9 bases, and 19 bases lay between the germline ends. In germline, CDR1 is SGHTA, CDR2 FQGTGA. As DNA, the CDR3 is TGTGCCAGCAGCTCAACTAGCCAGCCAGGAGGTGAGCAGTTCTTC. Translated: CASSSTSQPGGEQFF. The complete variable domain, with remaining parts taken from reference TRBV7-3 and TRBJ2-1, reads GAGVSQTPSNKVTEKGKYVELRCDPISGHTALYWYRQSLGQGPEFLIYFQGTGAADDSGLPNDRFFAVRPEGSVSTLKIQRTERGDSAVYLCASSSTSQPGGEQFFGPGTRLTVL.

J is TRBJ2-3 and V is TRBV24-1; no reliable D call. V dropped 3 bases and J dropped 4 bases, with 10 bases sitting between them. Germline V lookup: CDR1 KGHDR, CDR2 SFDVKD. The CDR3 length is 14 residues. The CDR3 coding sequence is TGTGCCACCAGTGATCCCTCTAGAGCAGATACGCAGTATTTT. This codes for CATSDPSRADTQYF.

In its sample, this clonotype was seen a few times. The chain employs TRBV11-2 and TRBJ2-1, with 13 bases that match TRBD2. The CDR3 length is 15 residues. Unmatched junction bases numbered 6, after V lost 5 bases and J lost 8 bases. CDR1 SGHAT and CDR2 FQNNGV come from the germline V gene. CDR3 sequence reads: CASSRTSGGLDEQFF. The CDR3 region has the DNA TGTGCCAGCAGCCGGACTAGCGGGGGCCTCGATGAGCAGTTCTTC.

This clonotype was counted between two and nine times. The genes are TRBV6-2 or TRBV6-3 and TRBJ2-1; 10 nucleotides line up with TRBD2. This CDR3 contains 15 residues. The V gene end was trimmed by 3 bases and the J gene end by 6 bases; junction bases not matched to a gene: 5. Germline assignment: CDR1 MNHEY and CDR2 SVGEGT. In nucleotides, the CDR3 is TGTGCCAGCAGTTATGGAGCGGGAGGGCCCAATGAGCAGTTCTTC. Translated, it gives CASSYGAGGPNEQFF.

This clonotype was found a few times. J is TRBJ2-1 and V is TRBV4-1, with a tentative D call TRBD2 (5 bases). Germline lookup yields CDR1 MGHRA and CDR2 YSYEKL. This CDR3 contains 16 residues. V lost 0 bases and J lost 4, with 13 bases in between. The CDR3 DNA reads TGCGCCAGCAGCCAAGATAGCGAGCCCATATACAATGAGCAGTTCTTC. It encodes CASSQDSEPIYNEQFF.

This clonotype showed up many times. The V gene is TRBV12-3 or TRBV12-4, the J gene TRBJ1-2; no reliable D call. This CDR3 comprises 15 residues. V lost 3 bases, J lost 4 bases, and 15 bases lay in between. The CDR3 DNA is TGTGCCAGCAGTTTGGCGGGGAGCGGTGGCTATGGCTACACCTTC. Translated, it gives CASSLAGSGGYGYTF.

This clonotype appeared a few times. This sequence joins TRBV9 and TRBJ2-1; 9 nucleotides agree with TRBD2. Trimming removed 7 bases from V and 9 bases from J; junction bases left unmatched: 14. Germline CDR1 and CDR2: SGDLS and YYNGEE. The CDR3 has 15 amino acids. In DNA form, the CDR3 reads TGTGCCAGCTTCGTAATTAGCGGGAGTTTGGGTGAGCAGTTCTTC. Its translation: CASFVISGSLGEQFF.

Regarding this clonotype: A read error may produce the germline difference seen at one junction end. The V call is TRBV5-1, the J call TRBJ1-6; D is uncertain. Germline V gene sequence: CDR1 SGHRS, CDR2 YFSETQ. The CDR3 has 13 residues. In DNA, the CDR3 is TGCACCAGCAGCGGAGAATATAATTCACCCCTCCACTTT. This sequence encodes CTSSGEYNSPLHF.

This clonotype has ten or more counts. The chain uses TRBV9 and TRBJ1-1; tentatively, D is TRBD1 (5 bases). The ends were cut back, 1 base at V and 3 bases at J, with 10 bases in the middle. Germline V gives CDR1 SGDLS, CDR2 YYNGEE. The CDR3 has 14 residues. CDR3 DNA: TGTGCCAGCAGCGTACAGATGGGGGACACTGAAGCTTTCTTT. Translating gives CASSVQMGDTEAFF.

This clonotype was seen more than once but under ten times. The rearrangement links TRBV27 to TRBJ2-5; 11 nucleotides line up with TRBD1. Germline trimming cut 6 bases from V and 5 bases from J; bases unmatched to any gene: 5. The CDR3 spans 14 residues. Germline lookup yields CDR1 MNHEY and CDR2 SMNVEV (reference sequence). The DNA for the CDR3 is TGTGCCAGCAGGAGGACAGGGGGCTTGGAGACCCAGTACTTC. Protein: CASRRTGGLETQYF.

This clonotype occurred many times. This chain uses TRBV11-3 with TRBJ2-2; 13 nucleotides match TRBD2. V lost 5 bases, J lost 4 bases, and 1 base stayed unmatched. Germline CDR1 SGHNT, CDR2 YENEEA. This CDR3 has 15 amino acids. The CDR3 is CASSRLAGGTGELFF. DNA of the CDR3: TGTGCCAGCAGCCGACTAGCGGGAGGCACCGGGGAGCTGTTTTTT.

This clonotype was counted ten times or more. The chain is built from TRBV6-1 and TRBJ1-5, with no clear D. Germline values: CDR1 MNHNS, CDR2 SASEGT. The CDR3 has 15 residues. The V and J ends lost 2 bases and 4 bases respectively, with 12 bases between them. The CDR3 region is CASSELSEFNQPQHF. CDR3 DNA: TGTGCCAGCAGTGAATTGTCCGAGTTTAATCAGCCCCAGCATTTT.

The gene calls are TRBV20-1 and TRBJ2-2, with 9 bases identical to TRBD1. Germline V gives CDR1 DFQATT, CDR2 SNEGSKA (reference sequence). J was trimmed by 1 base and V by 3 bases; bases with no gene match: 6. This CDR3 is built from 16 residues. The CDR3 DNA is TGCAGTGCTAGGGGGACAGGGAATGAGAACACCGGGGAGCTGTTTTTT. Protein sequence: CSARGTGNENTGELFF.

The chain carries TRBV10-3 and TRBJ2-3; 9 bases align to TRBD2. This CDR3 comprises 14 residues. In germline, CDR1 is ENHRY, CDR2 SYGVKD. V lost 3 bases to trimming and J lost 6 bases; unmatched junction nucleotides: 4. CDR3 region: CAISDHLAGDTQYF. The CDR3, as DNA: TGTGCCATCAGTGATCACCTAGCGGGGGATACGCAGTATTTT.

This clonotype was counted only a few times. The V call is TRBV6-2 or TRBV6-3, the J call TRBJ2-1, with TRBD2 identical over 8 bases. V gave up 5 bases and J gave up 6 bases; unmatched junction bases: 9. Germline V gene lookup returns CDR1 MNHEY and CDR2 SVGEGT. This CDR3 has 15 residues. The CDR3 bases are TGTGCCAGCAGTACGTCTAGCGGGTCCGGCAATGAGCAGTTCTTC. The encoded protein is CASSTSSGSGNEQFF.

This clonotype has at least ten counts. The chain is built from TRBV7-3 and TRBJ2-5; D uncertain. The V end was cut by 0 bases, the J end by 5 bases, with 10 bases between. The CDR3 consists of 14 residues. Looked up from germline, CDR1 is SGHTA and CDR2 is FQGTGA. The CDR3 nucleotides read TGTGCCAGCAGCTTAACTGGCGGTGGGGAGACCCAGTACTTC. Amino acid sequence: CASSLTGGGETQYF.

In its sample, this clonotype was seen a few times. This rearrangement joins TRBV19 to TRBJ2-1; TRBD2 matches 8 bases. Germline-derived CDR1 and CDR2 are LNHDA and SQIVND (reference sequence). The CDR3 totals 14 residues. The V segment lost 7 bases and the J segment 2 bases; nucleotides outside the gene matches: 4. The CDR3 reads CASIGGRTYNEQFF. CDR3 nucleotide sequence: TGTGCCAGTATCGGCGGGAGGACCTACAATGAGCAGTTCTTC. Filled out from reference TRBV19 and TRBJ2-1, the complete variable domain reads DGGITQSPKYLFRKEGQNVTLSCEQNLNHDAMYWYRQDPGQGLRLIYYSQIVNDFQKGDIAEGYSVSREKKESFPLTVTSAQKNPTAFYLCASIGGRTYNEQFFGPGTRLTVL.